This T cell receptor beta chain was sequenced for a study of T cells in Graves' hyperthyroidism and ophthalmopathy. V lost 6 bases to trimming and J lost 2 bases, with 14 bases between them. The CDR3 is 14 residues long. Per the germline V gene, CDR1 is MNHNS and CDR2 is SASEGT. Amplified TCR beta CDR3 regions derived from RNA transcripts. TCR CDR3 underwent first-round RT-PCR with the HTBI primer set. Using its own MiXCR run on the multiplex PCR reads, TCRdb lists one record per CDR3 protein. The sample gives roughly 380,000 distinct CDR3 sequences, more than 11% of which show up once; approximately 9.9% is in the top ten.

J is TRBJ2-7 and V is TRBV6-1; D uncertain. The sequence came from a woman aged 55 to 70 with Graves' hyperthyroidism. The sequenced sample consisted of blood. The CDR3 DNA is TGTGCCAGCAGCAGGCGGACCGTACCCTACGAGCAGTACTTC. This sequence encodes CASSRRTVPYEQYF.